The clone carrying this T cell receptor (beta chain) was picked up one time. As yet, its antigen is unknown. Sampling of blood occurred at baseline, cycle 4 day 1, and cycle 7 day 1. The CDR3 covers 11 residues. Between the trimmed V and J ends, which lost 8 bases and 1 base, there was a span of 5 bases. The germline V gene encodes CDR1 MDHEN and CDR2 SYDVKM. These data are taken from a study of OX40 agonist ivuxolimab in advanced cancers. At the level of the study: Subjects had a mean age of about 65 years, with a range of 23 to 79; 82.7% were male. Study-wide results and limits: Compared with CD4+, CD8+ T cells on average had more expanded clones. Researchers did not establish what antigens the expanded peripheral T cells target.

Data came from immunoSEQ multiplex PCR; TCRdb stores just in-frame clones and leaves some out. This table has tens of thousands of clones, 84% appearing once. The chain combines TRBV28 with TRBJ1-1, with no clear D. This TCR derives from an adult with an advanced solid tumor such as melanoma, head and neck, liver or kidney cancer. Sequenced material: CD4+ or CD8+ T cells sorted from blood, taken in a trial of the OX40 agonist ivuxolimab. In DNA, the CDR3 is TGTGCCAGCGAGAAGAACACTGAAGCTTTCTTT. As protein: CASEKNTEAFF.